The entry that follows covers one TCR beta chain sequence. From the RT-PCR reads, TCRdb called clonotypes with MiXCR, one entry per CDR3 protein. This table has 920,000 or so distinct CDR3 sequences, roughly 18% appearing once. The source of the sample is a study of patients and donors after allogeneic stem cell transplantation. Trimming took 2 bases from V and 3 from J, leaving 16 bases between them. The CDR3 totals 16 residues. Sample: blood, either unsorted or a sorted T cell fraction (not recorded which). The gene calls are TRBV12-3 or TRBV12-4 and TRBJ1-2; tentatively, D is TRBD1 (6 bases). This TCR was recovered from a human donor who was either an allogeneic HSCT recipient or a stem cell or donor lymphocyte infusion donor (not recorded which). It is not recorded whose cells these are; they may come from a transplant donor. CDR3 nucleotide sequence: TGTGCCAGCAGTTTAACCGGGGTACGACAGGACTATGGCTACACCTTC. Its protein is CASSLTGVRQDYGYTF.